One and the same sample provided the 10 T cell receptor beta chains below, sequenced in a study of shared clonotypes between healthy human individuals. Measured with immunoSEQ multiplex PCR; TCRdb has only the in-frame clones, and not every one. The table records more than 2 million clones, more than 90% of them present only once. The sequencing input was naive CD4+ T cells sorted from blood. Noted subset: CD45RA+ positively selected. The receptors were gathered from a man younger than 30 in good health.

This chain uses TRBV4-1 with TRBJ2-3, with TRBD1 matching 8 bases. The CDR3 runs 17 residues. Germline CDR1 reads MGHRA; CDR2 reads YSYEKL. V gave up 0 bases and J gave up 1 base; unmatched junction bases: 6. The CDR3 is CASSQERTGHGTDTQYF. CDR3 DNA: TGCGCCAGCAGCCAAGAGCGGACAGGGCACGGCACAGATACGCAGTATTTT.

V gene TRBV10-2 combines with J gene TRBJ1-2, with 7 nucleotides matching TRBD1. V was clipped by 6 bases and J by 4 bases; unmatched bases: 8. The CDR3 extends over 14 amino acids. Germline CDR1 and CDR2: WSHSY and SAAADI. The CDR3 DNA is TGCGCCAGCAGGACGACAGGGTACGGCTATGGCTACACCTTC. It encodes CASRTTGYGYGYTF.

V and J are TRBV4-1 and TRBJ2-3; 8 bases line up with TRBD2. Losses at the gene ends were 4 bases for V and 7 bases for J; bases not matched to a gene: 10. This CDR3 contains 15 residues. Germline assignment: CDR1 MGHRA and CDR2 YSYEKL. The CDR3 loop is CASSPRVGGAYTQYF. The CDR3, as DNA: TGCGCCAGCAGCCCCAGGGTCGGGGGGGCGTATACGCAGTATTTT.

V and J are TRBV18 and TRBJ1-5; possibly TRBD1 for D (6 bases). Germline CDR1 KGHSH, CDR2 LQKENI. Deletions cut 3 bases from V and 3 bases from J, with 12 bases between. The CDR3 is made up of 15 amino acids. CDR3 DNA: TGTGCCAGCTCACCGTCGGGGGCCCCCAATCAGCCCCAGCATTTT. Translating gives CASSPSGAPNQPQHF.

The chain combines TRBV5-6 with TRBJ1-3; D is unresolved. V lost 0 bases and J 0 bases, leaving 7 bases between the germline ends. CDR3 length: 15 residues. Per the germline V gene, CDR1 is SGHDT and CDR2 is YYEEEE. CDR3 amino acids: CASSLEGFSGNTIYF. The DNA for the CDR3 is TGTGCCAGCAGCTTGGAGGGCTTCTCTGGAAACACCATATATTTT. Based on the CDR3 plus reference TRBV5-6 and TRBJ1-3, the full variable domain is DAGVTQSPTHLIKTRGQQVTLRCSPKSGHDTVSWYQQALGQGPQFIFQYYEEEERQRGNFPDRFSGHQFPNYSSELNVNALLLGDSALYLCASSLEGFSGNTIYFGEGSWLTVV.

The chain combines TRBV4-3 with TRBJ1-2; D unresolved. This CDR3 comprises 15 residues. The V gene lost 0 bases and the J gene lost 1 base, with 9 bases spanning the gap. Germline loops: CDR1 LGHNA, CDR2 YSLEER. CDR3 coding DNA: TGCGCCAGCAGCCAAGATCAGGCCATTAACTATGGCTACACCTTC. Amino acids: CASSQDQAINYGYTF.

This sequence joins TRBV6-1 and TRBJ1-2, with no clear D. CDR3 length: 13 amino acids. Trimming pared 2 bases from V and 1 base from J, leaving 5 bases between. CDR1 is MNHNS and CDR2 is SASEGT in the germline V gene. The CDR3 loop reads CASSESFNYGYTF. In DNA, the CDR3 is TGTGCCAGCAGTGAATCCTTTAACTATGGCTACACCTTC.

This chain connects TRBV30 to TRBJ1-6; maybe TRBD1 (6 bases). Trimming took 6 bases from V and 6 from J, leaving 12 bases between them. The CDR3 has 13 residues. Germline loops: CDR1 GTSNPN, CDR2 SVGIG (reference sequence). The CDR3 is CACATGLNSPLHF. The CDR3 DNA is TGTGCCTGCGCGACAGGTCTTAATTCACCCCTCCACTTT. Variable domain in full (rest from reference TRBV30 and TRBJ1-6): SQTIHQWPATLVQPVGSPLSLECTVEGTSNPNLYWYRQAAGRGLQLLFYSVGIGQISSEVPQNLSASRPQDRQFILSSKKLLLSDSGFYLCACATGLNSPLHFGNGTRLTVT.

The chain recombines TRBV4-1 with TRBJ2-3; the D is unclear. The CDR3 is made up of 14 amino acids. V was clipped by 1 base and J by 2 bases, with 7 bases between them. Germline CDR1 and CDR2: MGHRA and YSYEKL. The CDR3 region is CASSQATPTDTQYF. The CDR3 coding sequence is TGCGCCAGCAGCCAAGCCACCCCCACAGATACGCAGTATTTT.

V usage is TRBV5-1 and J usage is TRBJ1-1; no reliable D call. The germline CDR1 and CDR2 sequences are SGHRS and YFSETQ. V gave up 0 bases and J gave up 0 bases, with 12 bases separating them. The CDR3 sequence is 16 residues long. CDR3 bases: TGCGCCAGCAGCTTGGCCGTTTCGACTCTGAACACTGAAGCTTTCTTT. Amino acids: CASSLAVSTLNTEAFF.